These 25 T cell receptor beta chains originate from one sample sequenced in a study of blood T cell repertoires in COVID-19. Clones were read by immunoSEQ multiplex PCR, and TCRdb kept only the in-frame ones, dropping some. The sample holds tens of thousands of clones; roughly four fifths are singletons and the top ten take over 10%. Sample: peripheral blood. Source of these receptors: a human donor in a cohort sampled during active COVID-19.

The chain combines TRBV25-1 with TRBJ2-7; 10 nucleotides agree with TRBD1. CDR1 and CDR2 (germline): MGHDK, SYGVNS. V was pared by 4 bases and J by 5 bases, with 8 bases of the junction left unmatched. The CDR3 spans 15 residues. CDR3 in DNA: TGTGCCAGCAGTGGCCCGGGACAGGGGAAACACGAGCAGTACTTC. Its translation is CASSGPGQGKHEQYF.

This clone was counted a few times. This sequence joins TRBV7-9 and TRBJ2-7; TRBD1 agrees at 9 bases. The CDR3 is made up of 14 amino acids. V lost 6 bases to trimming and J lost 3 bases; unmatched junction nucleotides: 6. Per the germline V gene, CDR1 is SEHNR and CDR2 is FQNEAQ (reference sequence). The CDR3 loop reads CASRPGTGHYEQYF. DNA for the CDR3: TGTGCCAGCAGACCCGGGACAGGGCACTACGAGCAGTACTTC.

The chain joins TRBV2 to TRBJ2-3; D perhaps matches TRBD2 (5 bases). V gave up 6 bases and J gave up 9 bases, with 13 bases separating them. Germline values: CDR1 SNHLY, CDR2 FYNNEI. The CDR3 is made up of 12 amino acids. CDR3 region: CASSAEVLTQYF. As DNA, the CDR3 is TGTGCCAGCAGCGCGGAGGTGTTAACGCAGTATTTT.

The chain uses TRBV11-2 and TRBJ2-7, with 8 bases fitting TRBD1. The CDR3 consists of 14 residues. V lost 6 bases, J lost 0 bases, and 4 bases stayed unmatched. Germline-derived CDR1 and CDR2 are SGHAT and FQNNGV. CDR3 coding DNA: TGTGCCAGCAGTAGGGGGACAGGCTCCTACGAGCAGTACTTC. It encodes CASSRGTGSYEQYF.

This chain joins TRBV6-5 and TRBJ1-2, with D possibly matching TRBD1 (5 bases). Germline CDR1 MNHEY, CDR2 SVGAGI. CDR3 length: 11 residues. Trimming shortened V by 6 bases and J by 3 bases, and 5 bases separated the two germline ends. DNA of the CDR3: TGTGCCAGCAGCAGGGACTATGGCTACACCTTC. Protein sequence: CASSRDYGYTF.

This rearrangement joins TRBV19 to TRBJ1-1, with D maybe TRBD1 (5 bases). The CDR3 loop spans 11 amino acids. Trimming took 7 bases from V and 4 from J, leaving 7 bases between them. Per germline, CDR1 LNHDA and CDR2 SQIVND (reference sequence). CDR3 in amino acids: CASKTATEAFF. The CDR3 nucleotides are TGTGCCAGTAAGACAGCCACTGAAGCTTTCTTT.

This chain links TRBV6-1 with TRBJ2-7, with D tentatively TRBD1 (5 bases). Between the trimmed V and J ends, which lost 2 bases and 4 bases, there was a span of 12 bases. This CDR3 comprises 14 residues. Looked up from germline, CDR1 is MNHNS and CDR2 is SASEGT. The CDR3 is CASSEQGIGYEQYF. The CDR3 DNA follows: TGTGCCAGCAGTGAACAGGGAATCGGGTACGAGCAGTACTTC.

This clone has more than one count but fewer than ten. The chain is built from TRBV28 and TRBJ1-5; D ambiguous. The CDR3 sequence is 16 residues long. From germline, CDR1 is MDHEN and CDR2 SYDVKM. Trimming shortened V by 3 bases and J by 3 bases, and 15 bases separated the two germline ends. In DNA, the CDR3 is TGTGCCAGCAGTTTCTCCGAATACTATATCAATCAGCCCCAGCATTTT. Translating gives CASSFSEYYINQPQHF. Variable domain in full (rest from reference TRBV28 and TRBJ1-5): DVKVTQSSRYLVKRTGEKVFLECVQDMDHENMFWYRQDPGLGLRLIYFSYDVKMKEKGDIPEGYSVSREKKERFSLILESASTNQTSMYLCASSFSEYYINQPQHFGDGTRLSIL.

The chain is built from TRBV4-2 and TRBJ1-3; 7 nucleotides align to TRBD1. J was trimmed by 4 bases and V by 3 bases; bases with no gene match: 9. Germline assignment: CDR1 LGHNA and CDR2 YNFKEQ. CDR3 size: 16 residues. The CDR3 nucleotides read TGTGCCAGCAGCCAGGGTAGACAGGGATCGGGAAACACCATATATTTT. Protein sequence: CASSQGRQGSGNTIYF.

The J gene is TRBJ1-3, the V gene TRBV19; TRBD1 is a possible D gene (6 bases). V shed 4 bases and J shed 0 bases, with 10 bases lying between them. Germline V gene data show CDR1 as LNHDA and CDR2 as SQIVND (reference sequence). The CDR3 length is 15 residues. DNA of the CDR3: TGTGCCAGTAGTAGCCTGGACAGCTCTGGAAACACCATATATTTT. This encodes CASSSLDSSGNTIYF.

The CDR3 loop reads CASSLGSEGETQYF. Here the CDR3 DNA reads TGCGCCAGCAGCTTGGGTTCGGAGGGCGAGACCCAGTACTTC. The chain recombines TRBV5-1 with TRBJ2-5; tentatively, D is TRBD2 (6 bases). The length of the CDR3 is 14 residues. Trimming stripped 0 bases from V and 5 bases from J, with 11 bases between. The germline V gene has CDR1 SGHRS and CDR2 YFSETQ.

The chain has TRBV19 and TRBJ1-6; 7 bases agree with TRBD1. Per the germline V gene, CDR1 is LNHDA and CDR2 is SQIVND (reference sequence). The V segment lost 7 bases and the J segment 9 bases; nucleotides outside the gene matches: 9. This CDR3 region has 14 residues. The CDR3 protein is CASNQGEGGSPLHF. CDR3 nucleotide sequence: TGTGCCAGTAATCAGGGGGAAGGCGGTTCACCCCTCCACTTT.

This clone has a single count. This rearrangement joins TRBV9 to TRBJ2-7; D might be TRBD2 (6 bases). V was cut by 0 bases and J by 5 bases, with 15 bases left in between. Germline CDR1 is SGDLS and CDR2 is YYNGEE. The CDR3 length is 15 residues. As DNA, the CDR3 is TGTGCCAGCAGCGTAGGAGGGCTAGCGAGGAACGAGCAGTACTTC. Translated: CASSVGGLARNEQYF.

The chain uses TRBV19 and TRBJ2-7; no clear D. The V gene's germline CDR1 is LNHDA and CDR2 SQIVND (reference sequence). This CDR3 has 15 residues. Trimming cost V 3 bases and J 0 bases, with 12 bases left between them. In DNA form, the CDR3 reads TGTGCCAGTAGTATTCAGGAAGGTACCTCCTACGAGCAGTACTTC. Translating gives CASSIQEGTSYEQYF.

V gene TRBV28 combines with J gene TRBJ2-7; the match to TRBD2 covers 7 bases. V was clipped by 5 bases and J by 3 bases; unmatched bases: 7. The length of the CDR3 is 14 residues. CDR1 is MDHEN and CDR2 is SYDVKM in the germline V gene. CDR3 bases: TGTGCCAGCAGTCCGGGACTAAATGGCTACGAGCAGTACTTC. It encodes CASSPGLNGYEQYF. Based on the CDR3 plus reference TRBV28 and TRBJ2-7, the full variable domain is DVKVTQSSRYLVKRTGEKVFLECVQDMDHENMFWYRQDPGLGLRLIYFSYDVKMKEKGDIPEGYSVSREKKERFSLILESASTNQTSMYLCASSPGLNGYEQYFGPGTRLTVT.

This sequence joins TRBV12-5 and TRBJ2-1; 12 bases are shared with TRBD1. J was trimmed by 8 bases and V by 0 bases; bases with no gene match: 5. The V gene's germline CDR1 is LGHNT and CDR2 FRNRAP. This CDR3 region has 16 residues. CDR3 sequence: CASGLVSGQGAHEQFF. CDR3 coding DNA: TGTGCTAGTGGTTTGGTATCGGGACAGGGGGCTCATGAGCAGTTCTTC.

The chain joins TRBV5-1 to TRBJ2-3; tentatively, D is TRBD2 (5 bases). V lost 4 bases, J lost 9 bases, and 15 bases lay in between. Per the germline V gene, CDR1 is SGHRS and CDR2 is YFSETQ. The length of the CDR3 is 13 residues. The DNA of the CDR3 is TGCGCCAGCAGCCCATCCGGGCCGGGAACGCAGTATTTT. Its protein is CASSPSGPGTQYF. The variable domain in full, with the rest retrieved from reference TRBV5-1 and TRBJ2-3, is KAGVTQTPRYLIKTRGQQVTLSCSPISGHRSVSWYQQTPGQGLQFLFEYFSETQRNKGNFPGRFSGRQFSNSRSEMNVSTLELGDSALYLCASSPSGPGTQYFGPGTRLTVL.

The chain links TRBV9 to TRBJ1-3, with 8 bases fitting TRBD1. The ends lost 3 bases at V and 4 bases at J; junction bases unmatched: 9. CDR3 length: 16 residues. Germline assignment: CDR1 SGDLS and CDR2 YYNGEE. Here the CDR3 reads CASSGFGTGGGNTIYF. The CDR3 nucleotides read TGTGCCAGCAGCGGTTTCGGGACAGGAGGAGGAAACACCATATATTTT. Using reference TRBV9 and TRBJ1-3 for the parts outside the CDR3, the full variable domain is DSGVTQTPKHLITATGQRVTLRCSPRSGDLSVYWYQQSLDQGLQFLIQYYNGEERAKGNILERFSAQQFPDLHSELNLSSLELGDSALYFCASSGFGTGGGNTIYFGEGSWLTVV.

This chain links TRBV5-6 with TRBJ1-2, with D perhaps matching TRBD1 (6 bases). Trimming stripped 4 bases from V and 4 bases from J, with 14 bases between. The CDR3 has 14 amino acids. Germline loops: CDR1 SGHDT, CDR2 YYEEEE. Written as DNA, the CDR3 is TGTGCCAGCAGCCCCAGGGGCACTACCTATGGCTACACCTTC. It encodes CASSPRGTTYGYTF.

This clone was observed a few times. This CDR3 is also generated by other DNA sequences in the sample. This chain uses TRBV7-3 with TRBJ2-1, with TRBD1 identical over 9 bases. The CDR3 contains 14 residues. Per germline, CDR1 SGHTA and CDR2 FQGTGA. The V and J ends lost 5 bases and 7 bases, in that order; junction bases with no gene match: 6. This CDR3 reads CASSPGTGSNEQFF. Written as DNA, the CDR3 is TGTGCCAGCAGCCCCGGGACAGGGTCGAATGAGCAGTTCTTC.

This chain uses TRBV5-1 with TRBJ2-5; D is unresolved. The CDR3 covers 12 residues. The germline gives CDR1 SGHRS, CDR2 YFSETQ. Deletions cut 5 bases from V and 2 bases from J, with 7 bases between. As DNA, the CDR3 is TGCGCCAGCAGGCAAGAGCAAGAGACCCAGTACTTC. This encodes CASRQEQETQYF.

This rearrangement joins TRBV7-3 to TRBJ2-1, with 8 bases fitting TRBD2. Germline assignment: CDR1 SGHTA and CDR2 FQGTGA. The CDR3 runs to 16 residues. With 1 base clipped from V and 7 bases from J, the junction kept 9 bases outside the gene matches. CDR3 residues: CASSLNRRGLDNEQFF. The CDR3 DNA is TGTGCCAGCAGCTTAAATAGGCGGGGACTAGATAATGAGCAGTTCTTC.

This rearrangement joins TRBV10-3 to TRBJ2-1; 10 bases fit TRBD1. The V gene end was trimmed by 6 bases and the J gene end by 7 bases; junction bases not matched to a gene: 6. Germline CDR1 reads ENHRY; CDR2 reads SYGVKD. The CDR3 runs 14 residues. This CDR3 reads CAIRGQGRTNEQFF. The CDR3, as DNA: TGTGCCATCAGGGGACAGGGGAGGACAAATGAGCAGTTCTTC.

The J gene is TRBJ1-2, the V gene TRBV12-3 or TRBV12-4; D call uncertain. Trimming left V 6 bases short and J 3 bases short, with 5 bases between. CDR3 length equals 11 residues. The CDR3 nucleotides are TGTGCCAGCAGACGGGACTATGGCTACACCTTC. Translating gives CASRRDYGYTF.

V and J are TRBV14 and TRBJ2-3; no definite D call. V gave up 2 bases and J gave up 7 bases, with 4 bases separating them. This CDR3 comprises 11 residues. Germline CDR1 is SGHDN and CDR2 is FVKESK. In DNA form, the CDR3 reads TGTGCCAGCAGCCAATCATATACGCAGTATTTT. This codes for CASSQSYTQYF.